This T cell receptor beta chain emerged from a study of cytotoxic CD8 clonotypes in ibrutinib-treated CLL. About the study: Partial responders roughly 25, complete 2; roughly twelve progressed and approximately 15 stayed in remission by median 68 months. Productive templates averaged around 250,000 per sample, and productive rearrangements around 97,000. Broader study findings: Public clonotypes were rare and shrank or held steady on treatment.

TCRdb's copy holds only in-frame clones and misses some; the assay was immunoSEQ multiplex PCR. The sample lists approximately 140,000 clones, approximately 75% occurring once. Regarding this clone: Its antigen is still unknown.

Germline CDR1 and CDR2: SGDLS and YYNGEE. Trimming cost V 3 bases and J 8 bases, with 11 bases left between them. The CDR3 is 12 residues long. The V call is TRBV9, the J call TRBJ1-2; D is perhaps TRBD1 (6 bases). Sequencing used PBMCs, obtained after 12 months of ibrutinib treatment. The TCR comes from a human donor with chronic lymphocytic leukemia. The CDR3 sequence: CASSAQGLGYTF. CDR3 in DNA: TGTGCCAGCAGCGCCCAGGGGTTAGGCTACACCTTC.